Each of the 15 T cell receptor beta chains below was sequenced from the same sample in a study of T cells in Graves' hyperthyroidism and ophthalmopathy. Researchers amplified the TCR beta CDR3 regions from RNA transcripts. Using the HTBI primer set, a first-round RT-PCR was run on the TCR CDR3. MiXCR, applied by TCRdb to the multiplex PCR reads, yields one record per CDR3 protein. Of a few hundred thousand distinct CDR3 sequences detected, around 50% appear once; the ten largest clones hold around 47%. Material: peripheral blood or thyroid tissue (not recorded which). The receptors derive from an adult woman with Graves' disease, either hyperthyroidism or ophthalmopathy (not recorded which).

The chain has TRBV20-1 and TRBJ2-2, with D perhaps TRBD1 or TRBD2 (5 bases each). The CDR3 contains 16 residues. V dropped 0 bases and J dropped 1 base, with 12 bases sitting between them. Germline V gene sequence: CDR1 DFQATT, CDR2 SNEGSKA (reference sequence). The CDR3: CSARDQGRGNTGELFF. CDR3 DNA: TGCAGTGCTAGAGATCAGGGACGGGGGAACACCGGGGAGCTGTTTTTT.

This clonotype was recorded at least ten times. The J gene is TRBJ1-1, the V gene TRBV10-3; D not resolved. CDR1 ENHRY and CDR2 SYGVKD come from the germline V gene. Trimming stripped 3 bases from V and 3 bases from J, with 8 bases between. The CDR3 is 13 residues long. The CDR3 DNA reads as TGTGCCATCAGTGACGGGCGGCACACTGAAGCTTTCTTT. Residues: CAISDGRHTEAFF.

This clonotype was seen a handful of times. The chain uses TRBV10-3 and TRBJ2-7, with unresolved D. Germline V gene sequence: CDR1 ENHRY, CDR2 SYGVKD. This CDR3 is built from 12 residues. With 9 bases removed from V and 5 bases from J, the gap between germline ends came to 14 bases. CDR3 DNA sequence: TGTGCCATTTCCGGAGTAGCCAACGAGCAGTACTTC. It translates to CAISGVANEQYF.

The table lists this clonotype with many counts. V usage is TRBV7-8 and J usage is TRBJ2-7; D not resolved. Trimming removed 5 bases from V and 2 bases from J, with 13 bases in between. Germline assignment: CDR1 SGHVS and CDR2 FQNEAQ. The CDR3 is 14 residues long. The CDR3 spells CASSKGRTPYEQYF. CDR3 nucleotides: TGTGCCAGCAGCAAAGGACGGACCCCCTACGAGCAGTACTTC.

This clonotype showed up many times. V gene TRBV5-1 combines with J gene TRBJ1-1; D unresolved. The CDR3 loop spans 15 amino acids. Germline V CDR1 and CDR2: SGHRS, YFSETQ. V lost 0 bases and J 4 bases, leaving 13 bases between the germline ends. CDR3 loop: CASSLVDPSGTEAFF. CDR3 nucleotides: TGCGCCAGCAGCTTGGTGGACCCGTCGGGCACTGAAGCTTTCTTT.

The chain uses TRBV15 and TRBJ2-5; 8 bases line up with TRBD1. The CDR3 contains 15 residues. The germline V gene encodes CDR1 LNHNV and CDR2 YYDKDF (reference sequence). The junction had 4 bases not matched to a gene; V was cut back by 4 bases and J by 0 bases. In DNA, the CDR3 is TGTGCCACCAGCACAGGACAGGGATACCAAGAGACCCAGTACTTC. Amino acid sequence: CATSTGQGYQETQYF.

The sample holds many counts of this clonotype. Given the absence of the conserved phenylalanine or tryptophan at the CDR3 end, a read error is likely. The rearrangement joins TRBV9 to TRBJ1-1, with 7 bases that match TRBD1. The CDR3 has 13 amino acids. V lost 0 bases to trimming and J lost 8 bases; unmatched junction nucleotides: 4. In germline, CDR1 is SGDLS, CDR2 YYNGEE. CDR3 residues: CASSVVQGGEAFL. The CDR3 nucleotides read TGTGCCAGCAGCGTAGTGCAGGGGGGCGAAGCTTTCCTT.

The gene calls are TRBV7-9 and TRBJ1-2; D not resolved. With 4 bases removed from V and 12 bases from J, the gap between germline ends came to 15 bases. CDR1 is SEHNR and CDR2 is FQNEAQ in the germline V gene (reference sequence). CDR3 length: 12 residues. DNA of the CDR3: TGTGCCAGCAGCTCAGGCTCCTCTGGAAACACCTTC. This translates into CASSSGSSGNTF.

This chain connects TRBV5-1 to TRBJ2-5, with D uncertain. Germline V gene sequence: CDR1 SGHRS, CDR2 YFSETQ. This CDR3 comprises 17 residues. V gave up 2 bases and J gave up 5 bases, with 22 bases separating them. The CDR3, as DNA: TGCGCCAGCAGCTTCGATCCCCTTAATGGGGAAGGGGAGACCCAGTACTTC. This encodes CASSFDPLNGEGETQYF.

As for this clonotype: A much larger clone differs by one base, so this may be a read error. The chain links TRBV5-1 to TRBJ1-4; D gene ambiguous. The germline V gene has CDR1 SGHRS and CDR2 YFSETQ. The CDR3 is made up of 14 amino acids. CDR3 region: CASSLSGSPEKLLF. CDR3 nucleotides: TGCGCCAGCAGCTTGTCAGGCAGCCCTGAAAAACTGCTTTTT.

In its sample, this clonotype was seen many times. V and J are TRBV5-1 and TRBJ1-5; 7 bases align to TRBD1. The V gene's germline CDR1 is SGHRS and CDR2 YFSETQ. This CDR3 has 15 amino acids. The ends lost 4 bases at V and 1 base at J; junction bases unmatched: 5. The CDR3 loop is CASSLTGESNQPQHF. The CDR3, as DNA: TGCGCCAGCAGCCTCACAGGGGAAAGCAATCAGCCCCAGCATTTT.

This clonotype was counted at least ten times. The chain joins TRBV3-1 to TRBJ1-5; D is uncertain. This CDR3 comprises 14 residues. Germline V gene data show CDR1 as LGHDT and CDR2 as YNNKEL (reference sequence). Between the trimmed V and J ends, which lost 6 bases and 0 bases, there was a span of 9 bases. Written as DNA, the CDR3 is TGTGCCAGCAGTCTAACCCATAGCAATCAGCCCCAGCATTTT. Its translation: CASSLTHSNQPQHF.

About this clonotype itself: This may come from a read error, since a much larger clone is one base off. This chain joins TRBV20-1 and TRBJ2-5, with a possible D match to TRBD2 (5 bases). CDR1 and CDR2 (germline): DFQATT, SNEGSKA (reference sequence). Trimming shortened V by 0 bases and J by 7 bases, and 18 bases separated the two germline ends. The CDR3 consists of 15 residues. In DNA form, the CDR3 reads TGCAGTGCTAGAGATCCCCTGCGGGTTGGAGGGACCCAGTACTTC. Its protein product is CSARDPLRVGGTQYF.

The V and J genes are TRBV6-1 and TRBJ2-7; 8 bases agree with TRBD2. The length of the CDR3 is 13 residues. The J segment lost 3 bases and the V segment lost 7 bases, leaving 5 bases of the junction unmatched. Germline-derived CDR1 and CDR2 are MNHNS and SASEGT. The CDR3 DNA reads TGTGCCAGCACCCCAGCGGGGGACTACGAGCAGTACTTC. Amino acid sequence: CASTPAGDYEQYF.

Ten or more counts support this clonotype. V gene TRBV20-1 combines with J gene TRBJ1-1, with unresolved D. Germline CDR1 is DFQATT and CDR2 is SNEGSKA (reference sequence). Between the trimmed V and J ends, which lost 0 bases and 3 bases, there was a span of 11 bases. The CDR3 length is 14 residues. The CDR3: CSARETGRDTEAFF. DNA for the CDR3: TGCAGTGCTAGAGAAACCGGGAGGGACACTGAAGCTTTCTTT.